The present T cell receptor (beta chain) was sequenced within a study of cytomegalovirus exposure and HLA in healthy donors. Study as a whole: The approximately 130 validation repertoires and the 666 first-cohort repertoires shared a platform, a later analysis reported. General study findings and limits: In vitro data verified a few CMV-associated chains as specific for CMV antigens. Subsequent analysis of the 120 or so validation repertoires found a tendency for first-cohort TCR clusters to co-occur. Reports indicated that the classifier achieved high specificity and sensitivity in diagnosing cytomegalovirus status.

Measured with immunoSEQ multiplex PCR; TCRdb has only the in-frame clones, and not every one. The profile shows roughly 50,000 clones, about 92% of them singletons. As concerns this clone: What it binds is not known.

Trimming removed 4 bases at V and 6 bases at J, with 13 bases between. The CDR3 totals 13 residues. Germline values: CDR1 MDHEN, CDR2 SYDVKM. The rearrangement links TRBV28 to TRBJ2-7, with a possible D match to TRBD2 (6 bases). The clonotype was recovered from a woman aged 18-29 years in good health and CMV-seropositive. Sequenced sample: PBMCs. The CDR3 loop reads CASSSSGVGEQYF. In DNA form, the CDR3 reads TGTGCCAGCAGTTCCTCGGGGGTGGGCGAGCAGTACTTC.